The 13 T cell receptor beta chains in this list originate from one sample, sequenced in a study of T cells after yellow fever vaccination. One entry per CDR3 protein results from TCRdb running MiXCR on the 5' RACE reads. The table includes around 500,000 distinct CDR3 sequences, just over 20% detected once. Sequenced here: PBMCs, sampled more than 20 days after the first yellow fever vaccination. The receptors derive from a man aged 18-30 years who received the YFV17D yellow fever vaccine.

The V and J genes are TRBV5-4 and TRBJ2-4, with unresolved D. The CDR3 covers 11 residues. V was pared by 2 bases and J by 7 bases, with 4 bases between. Germline V gene sequence: CDR1 SGHNT, CDR2 YYREEE (reference sequence). The DNA of the CDR3 is TGTGCCAGCAGCTTCGGTAACATTCAGTACTTC. Translating gives CASSFGNIQYF.

This chain joins TRBV2 and TRBJ2-7, with D possibly matching TRBD2 (6 bases). V lost 8 bases and J 2 bases, leaving 13 bases between the germline ends. The CDR3 spans 13 residues. Germline CDR1 reads SNHLY; CDR2 reads FYNNEI. In DNA form, the CDR3 reads TGTGCCAGCCTCTTTTCGGGGGCCTACGAGCAGTACTTC. As protein: CASLFSGAYEQYF.

The rearrangement joins TRBV29-1 to TRBJ1-4, with 9 bases that match TRBD1. The CDR3 covers 14 residues. J gave up 6 bases and V 5 bases, and 7 bases lay outside the gene matches. Looked up from germline, CDR1 is SQVTM and CDR2 is ANQGSEA. CDR3 DNA sequence: TGCAGCGTTATGCCGGGACAGGGCTATGAAAAACTGTTTTTT. This encodes CSVMPGQGYEKLFF.

Comment on this clonotype: At one of its ends the junction is not consistent with the germline gene, which may arise from a read error. The chain combines TRBV6-2 or TRBV6-3 with TRBJ2-2; D call uncertain. CDR1 is MNHEY and CDR2 is SVGEGT in the germline V gene. The CDR3 has 12 residues. CDR3 sequence (DNA): TGTGCCAGTAGTTACCCGACCGGGGAGCTGTTTTTT. The encoded protein is CASSYPTGELFF.

This clonotype was observed a few times. The chain has TRBV12-5 and TRBJ2-3, with unresolved D. From germline, CDR1 is LGHNT and CDR2 FRNRAP. Trimming left V 1 base short and J 6 bases short, with 8 bases between. The CDR3 loop spans 13 amino acids. The CDR3 coding sequence is TGTGCTAGTGGTTTGGGGGCGTGGGATACGCAGTATTTT. Translated, it gives CASGLGAWDTQYF.

The chain employs TRBV4-3 and TRBJ2-3; 9 nucleotides align to TRBD2. The germline V gene encodes CDR1 LGHNA and CDR2 YSLEER. Trimming cost V 6 bases and J 1 base; bases outside gene matches: 5. The CDR3 is made up of 15 amino acids. The CDR3 nucleotides are TGCGCCAGCAGTGCAGCGGGGGGCGGCACAGATACGCAGTATTTT. It yields the protein CASSAAGGGTDTQYF.

The chain carries TRBV5-1 and TRBJ1-1; D is unresolved. This CDR3 is built from 16 residues. V was pared by 0 bases and J by 1 base, with 13 bases between. From germline, CDR1 is SGHRS and CDR2 YFSETQ. CDR3 bases: TGCGCCAGCAGCTTGGCATTATCGGGAACGAACACTGAAGCTTTCTTT. Translated, it gives CASSLALSGTNTEAFF.

Here the CDR3 reads CASSEDGTGAYEQYF. The CDR3 bases are TGTGCCAGCAGTGAAGATGGGACAGGGGCCTACGAGCAGTACTTC. The rearrangement uses TRBV6-1 and TRBJ2-7; TRBD1 matches 10 bases. V gave up 1 base and J gave up 2 bases; unmatched junction bases: 2. Looked up from germline, CDR1 is MNHNS and CDR2 is SASEGT. The CDR3 has 15 residues.

The rearrangement joins TRBV7-9 to TRBJ1-2; the match to TRBD1 covers 7 bases. J lost 6 bases, V lost 4 bases, and 5 bases had no gene match. Germline V lookup: CDR1 SEHNR, CDR2 FQNEAQ (reference sequence). The CDR3 is made up of 13 amino acids. DNA of the CDR3: TGTGCCAGCAGCTCCGATGACAGGGATGGCTACACCTTC. Encoded protein: CASSSDDRDGYTF.

The chain uses TRBV11-2 and TRBJ2-5; the D gene is possibly TRBD2 (5 bases). CDR1 and CDR2 (germline): SGHAT, FQNNGV. The CDR3 has 15 amino acids. V lost 1 base and J lost 5, with 14 bases in between. CDR3 sequence reads: CASSLGSRVPETQYF. The CDR3 DNA sequence: TGTGCCAGCAGCTTAGGTTCGCGGGTTCCGGAGACCCAGTACTTC. Drawing the rest from reference TRBV11-2 and TRBJ2-5, the complete variable domain is EAGVAQSPRYKIIEKRQSVAFWCNPISGHATLYWYQQILGQGPKLLIQFQNNGVVDDSQLPKDRFSAERLKGVDSTLKIQPAKLEDSAVYLCASSLGSRVPETQYFGPGTRLLVL.

V gene TRBV7-9 combines with J gene TRBJ1-1; D is uncertain. This CDR3 is 13 amino acids long. V was pared by 1 base and J by 5 bases, with 8 bases between. CDR1 is SEHNR, CDR2 FQNEAQ, per germline (reference sequence). The CDR3 DNA follows: TGTGCCAGCAGCTTAGTTCGTAGGACTGAAGCTTTCTTT. It codes for CASSLVRRTEAFF.

The rearrangement joins TRBV6-1 to TRBJ2-7; D ambiguous. Looked up from germline, CDR1 is MNHNS and CDR2 is SASEGT. This CDR3 has 15 residues. This chain's CDR3 is CVSSELSGRRGEQYV. The CDR3 DNA is TGTGTCAGCAGTGAATTGTCAGGTCGGCGTGGCGAGCAGTACGTC.

This clonotype occurred many times. The chain carries TRBV12-3 or TRBV12-4 and TRBJ2-3; a weak D match, TRBD2 (6 bases). CDR3 length: 14 amino acids. The V end lost 5 bases, the J end lost 0 bases, and 9 bases lay between the germline ends. DNA of the CDR3: TGTGCCAGCAGTAAGGGGACTAGCACAGATACGCAGTATTTT. Protein product: CASSKGTSTDTQYF.